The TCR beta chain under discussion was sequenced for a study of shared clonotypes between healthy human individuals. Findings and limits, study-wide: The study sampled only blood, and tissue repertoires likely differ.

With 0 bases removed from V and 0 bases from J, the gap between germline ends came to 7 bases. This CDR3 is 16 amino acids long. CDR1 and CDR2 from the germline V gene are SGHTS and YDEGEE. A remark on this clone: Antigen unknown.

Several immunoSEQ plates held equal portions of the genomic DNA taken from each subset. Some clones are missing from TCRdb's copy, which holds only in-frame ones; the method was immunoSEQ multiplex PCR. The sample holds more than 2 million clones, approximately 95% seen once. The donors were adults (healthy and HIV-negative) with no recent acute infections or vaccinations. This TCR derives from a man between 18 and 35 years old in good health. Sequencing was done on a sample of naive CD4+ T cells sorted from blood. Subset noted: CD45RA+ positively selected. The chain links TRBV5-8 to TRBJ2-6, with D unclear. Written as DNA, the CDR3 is TGTGCCAGCAGCTTGGCCGTCAGCTCTGGGGCCAACGTCCTGACTTTC. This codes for CASSLAVSSGANVLTF.